This T cell receptor (beta chain) is from a study of T cell changes during pregnancy in multiple sclerosis. TCRdb keeps only in-frame clones here, not all; method: immunoSEQ multiplex PCR. Among 100,000 to 140,000 clones listed, 85% to 95% were seen once. Here the sequenced sample was peripheral blood, taken in the third trimester of pregnancy. The source is a female donor in good health, enrolled as a control in a pregnancy study.

For the CDR3, the DNA is TGTGCCACCAGCAGAGATAGCGGGCCCTACAATGAGCAGTTCTTC. Protein sequence: CATSRDSGPYNEQFF. The chain is built from TRBV15 and TRBJ2-1; 7 bases are shared with TRBD2. Germline values: CDR1 LNHNV, CDR2 YYDKDF (reference sequence). The CDR3 runs to 15 residues. The V and J ends lost 0 bases and 2 bases, in that order; junction bases with no gene match: 1.